This T cell receptor beta chain was found in a study of regulatory T cells in long-lasting Graves disease. The wider study: Newly diagnosed Graves' patients took antithyroid drugs under 3 months.

Both iRepertoire HTBI primers and Arm-PCR of CDR3 regions were used to build the TCR beta libraries. Via MiXCR, TCRdb re-called the multiplex PCR reads, giving one row per CDR3 protein. The sample yields approximately 390,000 distinct CDR3 sequences, under 20% seen once. In its sample, this clonotype was seen a few times. The germline V and J ends were trimmed by 6 bases and 4 bases, with 12 bases remaining between them. This CDR3 spans 14 amino acids. Documented time point: newly diagnosed GD, antithyroid drugs for less than 3 months. TCR sequences were obtained from RNA taken from PBMCs. The same specimen was also included in a second study, on T cells in Graves' hyperthyroidism and ophthalmopathy.

The receptor comes from a woman between 18 and 29 years old with Graves disease. The material sequenced was peripheral blood mononuclear cells (PBMCs), taken at new diagnosis, from a patient treated with antithyroid drugs. The rearrangement links TRBV12-3 or TRBV12-4 to TRBJ2-2, with D perhaps matching TRBD1 or TRBD2 (5 bases each). CDR3 DNA sequence: TGTGCCAGCAGGGGGGAGACAAGCACCGGGGAGCTGTTTTTT. Encoded protein: CASRGETSTGELFF.